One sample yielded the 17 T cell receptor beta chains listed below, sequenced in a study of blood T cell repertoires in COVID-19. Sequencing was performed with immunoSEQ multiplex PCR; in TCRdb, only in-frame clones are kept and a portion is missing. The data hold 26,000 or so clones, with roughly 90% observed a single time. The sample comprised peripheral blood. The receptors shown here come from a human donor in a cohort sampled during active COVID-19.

DNA for the CDR3: TGTGCCAGCAGTCGGAGCGGGACAGGGGTCGGCTACACCTTC. It is translated as CASSRSGTGVGYTF. The chain joins TRBV27 to TRBJ1-2; 10 bases are a match to TRBD1. Germline-derived CDR1 and CDR2 are MNHEY and SMNVEV (reference sequence). V dropped 5 bases and J dropped 8; count of bases not matched to a gene: 8. The CDR3 is 14 residues long.

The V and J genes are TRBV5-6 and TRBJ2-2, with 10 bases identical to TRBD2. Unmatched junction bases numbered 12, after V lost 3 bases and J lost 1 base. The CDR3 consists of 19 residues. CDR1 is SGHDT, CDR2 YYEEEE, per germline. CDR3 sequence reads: CASSSLAGEGFRNTGELFF. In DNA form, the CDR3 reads TGTGCCAGCAGCTCCCTAGCGGGGGAAGGTTTTAGGAACACCGGGGAGCTGTTTTTT.

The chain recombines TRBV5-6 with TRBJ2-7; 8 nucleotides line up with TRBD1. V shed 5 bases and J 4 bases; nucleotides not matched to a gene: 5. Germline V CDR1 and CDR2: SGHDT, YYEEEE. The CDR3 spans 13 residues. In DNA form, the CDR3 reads TGTGCCAGCAGTTGGACAGGGCGGTACGAGCAGTACTTC. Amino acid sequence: CASSWTGRYEQYF.

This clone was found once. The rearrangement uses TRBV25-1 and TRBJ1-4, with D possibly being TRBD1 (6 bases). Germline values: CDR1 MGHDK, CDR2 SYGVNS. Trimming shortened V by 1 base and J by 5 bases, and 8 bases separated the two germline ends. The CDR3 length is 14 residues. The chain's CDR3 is CASSESRGNEKLFF. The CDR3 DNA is TGTGCCAGCAGTGAATCCAGGGGAAATGAAAAACTGTTTTTT.

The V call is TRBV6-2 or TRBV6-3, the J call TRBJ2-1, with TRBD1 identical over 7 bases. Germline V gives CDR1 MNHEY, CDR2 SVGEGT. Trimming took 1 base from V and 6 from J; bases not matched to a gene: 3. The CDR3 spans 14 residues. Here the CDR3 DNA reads TGTGCCAGCAGTTACTTCCGACAGGGCAATGAGCAGTTCTTC. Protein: CASSYFRQGNEQFF.

The CDR3 sequence is CASSSTGTVPYEQYF. The CDR3, as DNA: TGTGCCAGCAGCTCAACCGGGACAGTACCCTACGAGCAGTACTTC. V and J are TRBV7-2 and TRBJ2-7, with TRBD1 matching over 7 bases. Germline CDR1 is SGHTA and CDR2 is FQGNSA. The junction had 8 bases not matched to a gene; V was cut back by 4 bases and J by 2 bases. The CDR3 runs 15 residues.

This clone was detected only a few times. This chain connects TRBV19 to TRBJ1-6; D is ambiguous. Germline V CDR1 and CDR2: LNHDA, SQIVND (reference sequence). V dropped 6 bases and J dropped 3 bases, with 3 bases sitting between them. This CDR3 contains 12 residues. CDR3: CASSVYNSPLHF. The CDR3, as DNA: TGTGCCAGTAGCGTCTATAATTCACCCCTCCACTTT.

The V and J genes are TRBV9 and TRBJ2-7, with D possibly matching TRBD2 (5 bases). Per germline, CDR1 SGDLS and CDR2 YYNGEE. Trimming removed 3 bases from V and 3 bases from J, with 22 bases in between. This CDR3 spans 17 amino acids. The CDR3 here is CASSALGRGAGVYEQYF. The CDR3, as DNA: TGTGCCAGCAGCGCCCTTGGTCGGGGAGCCGGCGTCTACGAGCAGTACTTC.

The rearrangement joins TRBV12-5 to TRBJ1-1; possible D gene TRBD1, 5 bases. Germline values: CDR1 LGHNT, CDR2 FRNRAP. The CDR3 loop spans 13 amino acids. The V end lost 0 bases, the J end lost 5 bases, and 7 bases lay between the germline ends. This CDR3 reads CASGLVRGTEAFF. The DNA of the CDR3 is TGTGCTAGTGGTTTGGTACGGGGGACTGAAGCTTTCTTT.

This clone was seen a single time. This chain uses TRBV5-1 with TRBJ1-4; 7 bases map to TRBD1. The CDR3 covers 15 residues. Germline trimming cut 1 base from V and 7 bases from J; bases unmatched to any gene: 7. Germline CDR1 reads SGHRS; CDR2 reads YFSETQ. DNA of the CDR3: TGCGCCAGCAGCTTGAGTAAAGGGGGCCTTGAAAAACTGTTTTTT. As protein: CASSLSKGGLEKLFF.

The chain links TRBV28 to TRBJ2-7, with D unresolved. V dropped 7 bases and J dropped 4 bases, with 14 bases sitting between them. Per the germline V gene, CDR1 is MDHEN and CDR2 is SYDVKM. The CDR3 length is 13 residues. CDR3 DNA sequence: TGTGCCAGCACCCCTGCGCGGAGATACGAGCAGTACTTC. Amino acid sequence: CASTPARRYEQYF.

The CDR3 DNA follows: TGTGCCAGCAGTCGCGACAGGGCGAACACTGAAGCTTTCTTT. Translating gives CASSRDRANTEAFF. The chain has TRBV6-5 and TRBJ1-1; TRBD1 aligns across 7 bases. The CDR3 runs to 14 residues. J was trimmed by 1 base and V by 5 bases; bases with no gene match: 4. The germline V gene encodes CDR1 MNHEY and CDR2 SVGAGI.

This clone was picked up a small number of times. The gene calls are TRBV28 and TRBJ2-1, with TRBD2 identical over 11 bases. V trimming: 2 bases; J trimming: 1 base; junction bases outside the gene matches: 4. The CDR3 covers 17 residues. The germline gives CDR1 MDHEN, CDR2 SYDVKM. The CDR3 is CASSLSTSGSSYNEQFF. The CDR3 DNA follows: TGTGCCAGCAGTTTAAGTACTAGCGGGAGTTCCTACAATGAGCAGTTCTTC. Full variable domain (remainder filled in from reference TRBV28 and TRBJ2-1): DVKVTQSSRYLVKRTGEKVFLECVQDMDHENMFWYRQDPGLGLRLIYFSYDVKMKEKGDIPEGYSVSREKKERFSLILESASTNQTSMYLCASSLSTSGSSYNEQFFGPGTRLTVL.

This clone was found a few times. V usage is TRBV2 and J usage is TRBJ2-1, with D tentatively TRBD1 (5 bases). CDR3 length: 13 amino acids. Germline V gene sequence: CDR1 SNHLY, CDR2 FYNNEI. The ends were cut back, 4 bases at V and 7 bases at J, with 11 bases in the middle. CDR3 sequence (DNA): TGTGCCAGCAGTGTCCTCCAGGGAAATGAGCAGTTCTTC. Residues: CASSVLQGNEQFF.

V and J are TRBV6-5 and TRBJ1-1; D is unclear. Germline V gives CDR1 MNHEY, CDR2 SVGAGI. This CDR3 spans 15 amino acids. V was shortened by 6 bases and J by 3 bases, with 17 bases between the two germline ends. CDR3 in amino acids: CASRTWRSGDTEAFF. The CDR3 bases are TGTGCCAGCAGGACATGGAGGAGTGGAGACACTGAAGCTTTCTTT.

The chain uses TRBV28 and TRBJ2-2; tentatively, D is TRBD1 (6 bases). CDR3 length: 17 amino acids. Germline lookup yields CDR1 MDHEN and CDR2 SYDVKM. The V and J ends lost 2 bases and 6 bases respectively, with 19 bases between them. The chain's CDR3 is CASSLRGQLKGSGELFF. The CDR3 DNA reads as TGTGCCAGCAGTTTAAGAGGACAGCTCAAAGGCTCCGGGGAGCTGTTTTTT.

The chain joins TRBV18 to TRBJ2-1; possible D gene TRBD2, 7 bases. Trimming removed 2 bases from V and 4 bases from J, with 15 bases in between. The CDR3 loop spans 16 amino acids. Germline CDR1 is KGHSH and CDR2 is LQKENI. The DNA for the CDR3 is TGTGCCAGCTCACCAGCGAGGGGGGGGTTTTACAATGAGCAGTTCTTC. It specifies CASSPARGGFYNEQFF.